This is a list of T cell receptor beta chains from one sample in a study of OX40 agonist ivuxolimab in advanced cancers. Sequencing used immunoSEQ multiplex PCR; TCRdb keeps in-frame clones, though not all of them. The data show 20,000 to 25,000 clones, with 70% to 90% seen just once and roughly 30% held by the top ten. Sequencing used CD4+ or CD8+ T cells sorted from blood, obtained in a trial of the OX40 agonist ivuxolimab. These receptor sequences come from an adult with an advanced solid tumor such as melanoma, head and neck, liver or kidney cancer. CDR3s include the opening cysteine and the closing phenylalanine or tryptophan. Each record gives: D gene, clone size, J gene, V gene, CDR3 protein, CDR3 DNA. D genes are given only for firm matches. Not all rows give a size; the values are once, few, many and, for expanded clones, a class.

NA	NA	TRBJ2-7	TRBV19	CASSPGDSPYEQYF	TGTGCCAGTAGTCCGGGGGACAGCCCCTACGAGCAGTACTTC
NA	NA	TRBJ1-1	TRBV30	CAWSEGSEAFF	TGTGCCTGGAGTGAAGGGTCCGAAGCTTTCTTT
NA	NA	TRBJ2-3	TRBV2	CASSVWQTSTDTQYF	TGTGCCAGCAGTGTCTGGCAGACTAGCACAGATACGCAGTATTTT
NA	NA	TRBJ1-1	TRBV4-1	CASSQARNTEAFF	TGCGCCAGCAGCCAGGCACGGAACACTGAAGCTTTCTTT
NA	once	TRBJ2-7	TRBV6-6	CASSYVDLASLEQYF	TGTGCCAGCAGTTACGTGGATCTGGCGTCTCTCGAGCAGTACTTC
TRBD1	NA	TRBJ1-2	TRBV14	CASSQAPGQGNYGYTF	TGTGCCAGCAGCCAAGCCCCCGGACAGGGGAACTATGGCTACACCTTC
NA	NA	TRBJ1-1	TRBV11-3	CASSLDGGGTEAFF	TGTGCCAGCAGCTTAGATGGGGGAGGAACTGAAGCTTTCTTT
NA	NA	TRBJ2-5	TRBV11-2	CASSVWEGAQETQYF	TGTGCCAGCAGCGTGTGGGAGGGGGCCCAAGAGACCCAGTACTTC
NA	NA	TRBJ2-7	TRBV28	CASSRQSDSYEQYF	TGTGCCAGCAGCCGACAGTCCGATTCCTACGAGCAGTACTTC
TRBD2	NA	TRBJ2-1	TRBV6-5	CASSYAPTGGPHEQFF	TGTGCCAGCAGTTACGCCCCAACGGGAGGGCCCCATGAGCAGTTCTTC
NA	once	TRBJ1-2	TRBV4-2	CASSQDPRTHSYGYTF	TGTGCCAGCAGCCAAGATCCGAGGACACACAGTTATGGCTACACCTTC
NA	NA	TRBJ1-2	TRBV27	CASSFSQTGRGGYTF	TGTGCCAGCAGTTTTTCCCAGACAGGTCGGGGAGGCTACACCTTC
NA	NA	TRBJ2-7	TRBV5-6	CASSLGEDNYEQYF	TGTGCCAGCAGCTTGGGTGAGGACAACTACGAGCAGTACTTC
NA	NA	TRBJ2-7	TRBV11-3	CASSFRMGVYEQYF	TGTGCCAGCAGCTTCCGGATGGGGGTCTACGAGCAGTACTTC
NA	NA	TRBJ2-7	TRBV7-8	CASSLAYQHEQYF	TGTGCCAGCAGCTTAGCGTACCAGCACGAGCAGTACTTC
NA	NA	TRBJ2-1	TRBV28	CASSITGNEQFF	TGTGCCAGCAGTATAACAGGCAATGAGCAGTTCTTC
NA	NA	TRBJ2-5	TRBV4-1	CASSQGEEETQYF	TGCGCCAGCAGCCAAGGAGAGGAAGAGACCCAGTACTTC
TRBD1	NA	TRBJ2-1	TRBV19	CASSNRDREKVQFF	TGTGCCAGTAGTAACCGGGACAGGGAAAAAGTGCAGTTCTTC
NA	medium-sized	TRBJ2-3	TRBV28	CASDYGRSTDTQYF	TGTGCCAGCGATTACGGGAGAAGCACAGATACGCAGTATTTT
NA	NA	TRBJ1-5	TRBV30	CAWSVGRLNNQPQHF	TGTGCCTGGAGTGTAGGGAGACTGAACAATCAGCCCCAGCATTTT
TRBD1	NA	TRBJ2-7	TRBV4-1	CASSQYAGGAYEQYF	TGCGCCAGCAGCCAATATGCAGGGGGTGCTTACGAGCAGTACTTC
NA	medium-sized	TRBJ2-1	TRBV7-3	CASSSSADSSYNEQFF	TGTGCCAGCAGTTCCAGCGCAGATTCCTCCTACAATGAGCAGTTCTTC
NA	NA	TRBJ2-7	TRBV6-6	CASSYSGEQYF	TGTGCCAGCAGTTACTCTGGCGAGCAGTACTTC
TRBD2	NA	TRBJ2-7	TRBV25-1	CASSAGTTSEQYF	TGTGCCAGCAGTGCCGGGACTACTAGCGAGCAGTACTTC
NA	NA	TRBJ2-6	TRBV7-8	CASSLAVGTFSGANVLTF	TGTGCCAGCAGCTTAGCCGTCGGAACCTTCTCTGGGGCCAACGTCCTGACTTTC
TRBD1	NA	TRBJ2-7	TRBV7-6	CASSLAPGQGLSSYEQYF	TGTGCCAGCAGCTTAGCCCCGGGACAGGGCCTGAGCTCCTACGAGCAGTACTTC
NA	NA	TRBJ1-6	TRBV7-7	CASSPSDLSGSPLHF	TGTGCTAGCAGCCCCTCGGACCTCTCTGGTTCACCCCTCCACTTT
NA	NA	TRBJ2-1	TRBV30	CAWSQGAGSYNEQFF	TGTGCCTGGAGTCAAGGGGCTGGGTCCTACAATGAGCAGTTCTTC
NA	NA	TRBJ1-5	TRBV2	CASSLSYQPQHF	TGTGCCAGCAGTCTTTCTTATCAGCCCCAGCATTTT
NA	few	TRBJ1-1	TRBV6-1	CASSVVQGSWTVNTEAFF	TGTGCCAGCAGTGTAGTACAGGGATCATGGACCGTAAACACTGAAGCTTTCTTT
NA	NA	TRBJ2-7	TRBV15	CATSRVGRNYEQYF	TGTGCCACCAGCAGAGTGGGCAGGAACTACGAGCAGTACTTC
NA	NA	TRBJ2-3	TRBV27	CASSLWGLGDTQYF	TGTGCCAGCAGTTTATGGGGCCTAGGAGATACGCAGTATTTT
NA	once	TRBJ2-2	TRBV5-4	CASSLGVVAGTGELFF	TGTGCCAGCAGCTTAGGGGTAGTTGCTGGCACCGGGGAGCTGTTTTTT
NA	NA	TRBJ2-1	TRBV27	CASSRPNYNEQFF	TGTGCCAGCAGCCGCCCAAACTACAATGAGCAGTTCTTC
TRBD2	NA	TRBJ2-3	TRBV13	CASTSGRGGTDTQYF	TGTGCCAGCACTAGCGGGAGAGGGGGCACAGATACGCAGTATTTT
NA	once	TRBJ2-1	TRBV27	CASSFPGGTEQFF	TGTGCCAGCAGCTTTCCAGGGGGGACTGAGCAGTTCTTC
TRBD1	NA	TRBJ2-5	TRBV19	CASSGGTGVVETQYF	TGTGCCAGTAGTGGGGGGACAGGGGTGGTAGAGACCCAGTACTTC
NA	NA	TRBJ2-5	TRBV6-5	CASSYGGLQEAQYF	TGTGCCAGCAGTTACGGAGGACTACAAGAGGCCCAGTACTTC
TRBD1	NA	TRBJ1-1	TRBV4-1	CASSQGQGNTEAFF	TGCGCCAGCAGCCAAGGACAGGGGAACACTGAAGCTTTCTTT
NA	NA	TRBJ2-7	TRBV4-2	CASSQGRYEQYF	TGTGCCAGCAGCCAAGGGAGGTACGAGCAGTACTTC
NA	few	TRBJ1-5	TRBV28	CASSFSPDNQPQHF	TGTGCCAGCAGTTTCTCCCCAGACAATCAGCCCCAGCATTTT
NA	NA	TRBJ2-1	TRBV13	CASSSSGADNEQFF	TGTGCCAGCAGTTCCTCAGGGGCGGACAATGAGCAGTTCTTC
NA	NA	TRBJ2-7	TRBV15	CATSRDRSYEQYF	TGTGCCACCAGCAGAGATCGGTCCTACGAGCAGTACTTC
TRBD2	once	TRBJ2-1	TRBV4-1	CASSYRLAGGGGQFF	TGCGCCAGCAGCTATCGACTAGCGGGAGGAGGTGGGCAGTTCTTC
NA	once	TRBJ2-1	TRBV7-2	CASSSWGLGGEQFF	TGTGCCAGCAGCTCCTGGGGGTTGGGTGGGGAGCAGTTCTTC
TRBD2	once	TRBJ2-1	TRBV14	CASSQYGTSVNEQFF	TGTGCCAGCAGCCAGTACGGGACTAGCGTCAATGAGCAGTTCTTC
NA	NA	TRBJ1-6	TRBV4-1	CASSQDQVSYSPLHF	TGCGCCAGCAGCCAAGATCAGGTTTCGTATTCACCCCTCCACTTT
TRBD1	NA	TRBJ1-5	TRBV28	CASSSTGGWQPQHF	TGTGCCAGCAGCTCAACAGGGGGATGGCAGCCCCAGCATTTT
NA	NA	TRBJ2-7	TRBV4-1	CASSPYPQGDYEQYF	TGCGCCAGCAGCCCCTATCCCCAGGGTGACTACGAGCAGTACTTC
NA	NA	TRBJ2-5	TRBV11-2	CASSFYPLETQYF	TGTGCCAGCAGCTTTTATCCCCTTGAGACCCAGTACTTC
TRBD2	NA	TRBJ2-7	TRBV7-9	CASSFPGGSAPNYEQYF	TGTGCCAGCAGCTTCCCGGGAGGCAGTGCGCCGAACTACGAGCAGTACTTC
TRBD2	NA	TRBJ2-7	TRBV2	CASSENGGRNYEQYF	TGTGCCAGCAGTGAAAATGGCGGGAGGAACTACGAGCAGTACTTC
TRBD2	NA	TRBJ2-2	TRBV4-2	CASSQVAGGPGELFF	TGTGCCAGCAGCCAAGTAGCGGGAGGGCCCGGGGAGCTGTTTTTT
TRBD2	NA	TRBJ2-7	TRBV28	CASSPGTSPHEQYF	TGTGCCAGCAGCCCCGGGACTAGCCCACACGAGCAGTACTTC
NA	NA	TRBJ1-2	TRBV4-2	CASSQDHQADGYTF	TGTGCCAGCAGCCAAGATCACCAGGCCGATGGCTACACCTTC